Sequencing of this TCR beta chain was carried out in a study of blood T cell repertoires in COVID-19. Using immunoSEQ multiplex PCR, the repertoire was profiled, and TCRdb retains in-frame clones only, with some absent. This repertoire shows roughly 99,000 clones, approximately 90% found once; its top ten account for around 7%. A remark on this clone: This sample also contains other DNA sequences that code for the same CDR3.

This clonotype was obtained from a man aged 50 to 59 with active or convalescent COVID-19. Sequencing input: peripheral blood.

CDR3 DNA: TGTGCCTTTCACAGGCCTCAAGAGGACAGGGGTATGGAGGCACCCCTCCACTTT. This encodes CAFHRPQEDRGMEAPLHF. The chain carries TRBV30 and TRBJ1-6, with 9 bases fitting TRBD1. The germline CDR1 and CDR2 sequences are GTSNPN and SVGIG (reference sequence). V gave up 7 bases and J gave up 11 bases; unmatched junction bases: 24. CDR3 length equals 18 residues.